The 19 T cell receptor beta chains listed next were all sequenced from one sample in a study of blood T cell repertoires in COVID-19. Sequenced by immunoSEQ multiplex PCR; TCRdb stores in-frame clones only, minus some. This table holds around 300,000 clones, around nine tenths found once. The specimen was peripheral blood. Every receptor here comes from a woman aged 25-40 years with COVID-19, enrolled during active disease.

This sequence joins TRBV5-8 and TRBJ1-4; D perhaps matches TRBD1 (5 bases). There are 14 residues in the CDR3. The germline gives CDR1 SGHTS, CDR2 YDEGEE. Trimming took 1 base from V and 8 from J, leaving 12 bases between them. Here the CDR3 DNA reads TGTGCCAGCAGCTTGCTGACAGCGGGGGAAAAACTGTTTTTT. As protein: CASSLLTAGEKLFF.

The chain links TRBV10-2 to TRBJ1-2, with 10 bases matching TRBD1. The V gene end was trimmed by 2 bases and the J gene end by 5 bases; junction bases not matched to a gene: 8. In germline, CDR1 is WSHSY, CDR2 SAAADI. This CDR3 contains 16 residues. CDR3 amino acids: CASSETGTGAGYGYTF. Here the CDR3 DNA reads TGCGCCAGCAGTGAGACCGGGACAGGGGCAGGGTATGGCTACACCTTC.

This chain links TRBV5-1 with TRBJ1-4, with D maybe TRBD1 (6 bases). Germline lookup yields CDR1 SGHRS and CDR2 YFSETQ. The CDR3 consists of 17 residues. Deletions cut 4 bases from V and 5 bases from J, with 21 bases between. CDR3 residues: CASSKKSDSLGNEKLFF. The CDR3 DNA sequence: TGCGCCAGCAGCAAAAAATCGGACAGTTTGGGCAATGAAAAACTGTTTTTT.

The genes are TRBV5-5 and TRBJ2-3, with 8 bases aligning to TRBD2. Germline V CDR1 and CDR2: SGHKS, YYEKEE (reference sequence). This CDR3 has 16 amino acids. V dropped 3 bases and J dropped 0; count of bases not matched to a gene: 6. The CDR3 nucleotides are TGTGCCAGCAGCTATAGACTAGCGTCTAGCACAGATACGCAGTATTTT. Its translation is CASSYRLASSTDTQYF.

Only one count was recorded for this clone. CDR3 residues: CATSDRSNQPQHF. The CDR3 DNA is TGTGCCACCAGTGACAGAAGCAATCAGCCCCAGCATTTT. The V gene is TRBV24-1, the J gene TRBJ1-5; D unclear. The V end lost 4 bases, the J end lost 1 base, and 4 bases lay between the germline ends. The CDR3 extends over 13 amino acids. Per germline, CDR1 KGHDR and CDR2 SFDVKD.

The V call is TRBV5-1, the J call TRBJ1-4, with 9 bases fitting TRBD1. This CDR3 has 14 residues. V lost 4 bases, J lost 5 bases, and 3 bases stayed unmatched. From germline, CDR1 is SGHRS and CDR2 YFSETQ. DNA of the CDR3: TGCGCCAGCAGCCGGGACAGGGTGAATGAAAAACTGTTTTTT. This encodes CASSRDRVNEKLFF.

This rearrangement joins TRBV18 to TRBJ2-3; 7 bases fit TRBD1. This CDR3 is built from 16 residues. The germline gives CDR1 KGHSH, CDR2 LQKENI. The V and J ends lost 6 bases and 1 base, in that order; junction bases with no gene match: 10. The CDR3 sequence is CASSSRQGQGTDTQYF. The DNA for the CDR3 is TGTGCCAGCTCTTCTAGACAGGGACAAGGCACAGATACGCAGTATTTT. Full variable domain (remainder filled in from reference TRBV18 and TRBJ2-3): NAGVMQNPRHLVRRRGQEARLRCSPMKGHSHVYWYRQLPEEGLKFMVYLQKENIIDESGMPKERFSAEFPKEGPSILRIQQVVRGDSAAYFCASSSRQGQGTDTQYFGPGTRLTVL.

This chain uses TRBV7-2 with TRBJ2-3; TRBD1 aligns across 10 bases. From germline, CDR1 is SGHTA and CDR2 FQGNSA. V lost 1 base, J lost 7 bases, and 5 bases stayed unmatched. This CDR3 contains 15 residues. CDR3 residues: CASSLGGQGGYTQYF. The CDR3 DNA reads as TGTGCCAGCAGCTTAGGAGGACAGGGGGGGTATACGCAGTATTTT.

The chain joins TRBV12-3 or TRBV12-4 to TRBJ1-3; D ambiguous. The CDR3 runs 13 residues. Trimming cost V 2 bases and J 14 bases, with 16 bases left between them. The CDR3 reads CASSLLGRPLVYF. The DNA of the CDR3 is TGTGCCAGCAGTTTACTTGGCCGCCCGCTCGTATATTTT.

CDR3 DNA sequence: TGTGCCACCAGTGACCCCCGGGGACGACAGGGCACTAACTATGGCTACACCTTC. Protein: CATSDPRGRQGTNYGYTF. The chain employs TRBV24-1 and TRBJ1-2; TRBD1 matches 7 bases. The germline gives CDR1 KGHDR, CDR2 SFDVKD. Trimming at V came to 4 bases and at J to 0 bases, leaving 13 bases not matched to a gene. The length of the CDR3 is 18 residues.

The sample holds a few counts of this clone. This sequence joins TRBV28 and TRBJ1-3, with TRBD1 as a possible D gene (5 bases). The CDR3 length is 17 residues. The V and J ends lost 4 bases and 0 bases respectively, with 16 bases between them. Per the germline V gene, CDR1 is MDHEN and CDR2 is SYDVKM. The CDR3 reads CASSSGGDGDSGNTIYF. The DNA for the CDR3 is TGTGCCAGCAGTTCGGGGGGGGACGGGGACTCTGGAAACACCATATATTTT.

V and J are TRBV27 and TRBJ2-1; D might be TRBD2 (5 bases). The germline gives CDR1 MNHEY, CDR2 SMNVEV (reference sequence). The CDR3 totals 16 residues. V was pared by 6 bases and J by 6 bases, with 21 bases between. CDR3 amino acids: CASRGGPGTTINEQFF. The CDR3 DNA reads as TGTGCCAGCAGAGGAGGACCGGGAACCACAATCAATGAGCAGTTCTTC.

The V and J genes are TRBV12-5 and TRBJ2-3; TRBD2 is a possible D gene (5 bases). V lost 1 base and J lost 1, with 9 bases in between. Germline CDR1 reads LGHNT; CDR2 reads FRNRAP. CDR3 size: 15 residues. CDR3: CASGLGAGGTDTQYF. The CDR3 DNA is TGTGCTAGTGGTTTGGGGGCCGGGGGCACAGATACGCAGTATTTT.

The chain uses TRBV5-5 and TRBJ2-5; 10 positions agree with TRBD2. The CDR3 covers 15 residues. The germline CDR1 and CDR2 sequences are SGHKS and YYEKEE (reference sequence). Losses at the gene ends were 1 base for V and 4 bases for J; bases not matched to a gene: 4. The DNA of the CDR3 is TGTGCCAGCAGCTTGCTAGCGGGAGTGACAGAGACCCAGTACTTC. Protein: CASSLLAGVTETQYF.

The V call is TRBV6-5, the J call TRBJ1-5, with 8 bases fitting TRBD1. This CDR3 region has 15 residues. The germline V gene has CDR1 MNHEY and CDR2 SVGAGI. Trimming took 6 bases from V and 2 from J; bases not matched to a gene: 6. The CDR3 spells CASRDREGGNQPQHF. The CDR3, as DNA: TGTGCCAGCAGGGACAGGGAAGGGGGCAATCAGCCCCAGCATTTT.

V and J are TRBV24-1 and TRBJ1-2; no firm D call. Trimming left V 3 bases short and J 1 base short, with 8 bases between. CDR1 and CDR2 (germline): KGHDR, SFDVKD. The CDR3 is made up of 14 amino acids. Written as DNA, the CDR3 is TGTGCCACCAGTGATGTCGGGAATAACTATGGCTACACCTTC. Translated, it gives CATSDVGNNYGYTF.

The chain has TRBV30 and TRBJ1-1; 7 nucleotides align to TRBD1. Germline CDR1 is GTSNPN and CDR2 is SVGIG (reference sequence). V lost 3 bases, J lost 0 bases, and 1 base stayed unmatched. This CDR3 has 13 residues. The CDR3 is CAWRGQLNTEAFF. CDR3 in DNA: TGTGCCTGGAGGGGACAGTTGAACACTGAAGCTTTCTTT. Full variable domain (rest looked up from reference TRBV30 and TRBJ1-1): SQTIHQWPATLVQPVGSPLSLECTVEGTSNPNLYWYRQAAGRGLQLLFYSVGIGQISSEVPQNLSASRPQDRQFILSSKKLLLSDSGFYLCAWRGQLNTEAFFGQGTRLTVV.

V and J are TRBV30 and TRBJ2-2; D may be TRBD1 (6 bases). V dropped 2 bases and J dropped 1 base, with 8 bases sitting between them. Germline CDR1 is GTSNPN and CDR2 is SVGIG (reference sequence). The CDR3 runs to 14 residues. CDR3 in DNA: TGTGCCTGGAGTTGGGGGCGGAACACCGGGGAGCTGTTTTTT. Translation gives CAWSWGRNTGELFF.

V is TRBV4-1 and J is TRBJ2-5; a weak D match, TRBD1 (6 bases). CDR3 length: 14 amino acids. Germline-derived CDR1 and CDR2 are MGHRA and YSYEKL. V dropped 0 bases and J dropped 3 bases, with 8 bases sitting between them. The DNA of the CDR3 is TGCGCCAGCAGCCAAGAGGGACAAGAAGAGACCCAGTACTTC. As protein: CASSQEGQEETQYF.